This T cell receptor (beta chain) was recorded in a study of beta chain features in type 1 diabetes. The CDR3 runs to 15 residues. Germline V lookup: CDR1 SGHVS, CDR2 FNYEAQ. Trimming cost V 4 bases and J 6 bases; bases outside gene matches: 9. This clone appeared a few times. Of the isolated RNA, all was reverse transcribed, and so the sequenced material was expressed TCRB transcripts. Method: immunoSEQ multiplex PCR; TCRdb's copy keeps in-frame clones and lacks some. The sample lists some 150,000 clones; less than 8.5% were seen once. This receptor was identified in a woman younger than 45 in good health. Sequencing input: central memory CD4+ T cells from blood. This chain links TRBV7-6 with TRBJ2-7, with 10 bases fitting TRBD1. CDR3 region: CASSSGTGALTEQYF. CDR3 nucleotides: TGTGCCAGCAGCTCCGGGACAGGGGCTCTCACCGAGCAGTACTTC.